This is a list of T cell receptor beta chains from one sample in a study of blood T cell repertoires in COVID-19. The data were produced by immunoSEQ multiplex PCR, yet TCRdb's version contains in-frame clones alone and is incomplete. This table has 250,000 to 300,000 clones, about 88% appearing once. What was sequenced was peripheral blood. Receptor source: a woman in her 70s with COVID-19, enrolled during active disease. The CDR3 runs from the conserved cysteine through the conserved F or W. A D gene is named only where the DNA matches it firmly. Clone size appears in some rows only: once, few, many, or a class for an expanded clone.

V	D	size	J	DNA	CDR3
TRBV5-1	TRBD1	-	TRBJ1-2	TGCGCCAGCAGCTTGAATTTAGGACAGGACGGCTACACCTTC	CASSLNLGQDGYTF
TRBV5-4	-	few	TRBJ2-1	TGTGCCAGCAGCCGCACCGGCTCCTACAATGAGCAGTTCTTC	CASSRTGSYNEQFF
TRBV11-3	TRBD1	-	TRBJ2-7	TGTGCCAGCAGCTATCGACAGGGCTACGAGCAGTACTTC	CASSYRQGYEQYF
TRBV11-1	TRBD1	-	TRBJ1-2	TGTGCCAGCAGCTTAGCACAGGGGAGCTATGGCTACACCTTC	CASSLAQGSYGYTF
TRBV21-1	-	-	TRBJ2-7	TGTGCCAGCAGCGCCCCTAGGGACTCTAAGCCTTCCTACGAGCAGTACTTC	CASSAPRDSKPSYEQYF
TRBV5-1	TRBD2	-	TRBJ2-5	TGTGCCAGCAGCTTGGGACCTACTAGCGGGGGGGCCCCAGAGACCCAGTACTTC	CASSLGPTSGGAPETQYF
TRBV7-2	TRBD1	-	TRBJ2-3	TGTGCCAGCAGCTCCCGGCAGGGGGCGAGCACAGATACGCAGTATTTT	CASSSRQGASTDTQYF
TRBV5-1	TRBD1	-	TRBJ2-7	TGCGCCAGCAGCATAAGTAATCCAGGGGGCGCAGAGCAGTACTTC	CASSISNPGGAEQYF
TRBV3-1/TRBV3-2	TRBD2	-	TRBJ2-3	TGTGCCAGCAGCCGTCGGACTAGCGGTAGCACAGATACGCAGTATTTT	CASSRRTSGSTDTQYF
TRBV24-1	TRBD2	-	TRBJ2-3	TGTGCCACCGAGACTAGCGGGGAAGCAGATACGCAGTATTTT	CATETSGEADTQYF
TRBV20-1	-	-	TRBJ1-1	TGCAGTGCTAGCAGGGACACTGAAGCTTTCTTT	CSASRDTEAFF
TRBV27	-	-	TRBJ2-3	TGTGCCAGTTTAGACACAGATACGCAGTATTTT	CASLDTDTQYF
TRBV7-2	TRBD1	-	TRBJ1-5	TGTGCCAGCAGCTTACTGGACAGGGGGCATCAGCCCCAGCATTTT	CASSLLDRGHQPQHF
TRBV19	TRBD1	-	TRBJ2-7	TGTGCCAGTAGCCTTGGGGACAGGGGCTACGAGCAGTACTTC	CASSLGDRGYEQYF
TRBV9	TRBD1	-	TRBJ2-3	TGTGCCAGCAGCGGGGACAGGGAATTTAATACGCAGTATTTT	CASSGDREFNTQYF
TRBV18	-	-	TRBJ1-2	TGTGCCAGCTCACCTGGAGGTGTGGATGGCTACACCTTC	CASSPGGVDGYTF
TRBV24-1	TRBD2	-	TRBJ2-5	TGTGCCACCAGTGATCGGTCCCTAGCGGGGGGTTACCAAGAGACCCAGTACTTC	CATSDRSLAGGYQETQYF
TRBV7-9	-	-	TRBJ1-5	TGTGCCAGCAGCTTAGCCAGCGATCAGCCCCAGCATTTT	CASSLASDQPQHF
TRBV9	TRBD1	-	TRBJ1-3	TGTGCCAGCAGCTTCCAGACAGGGGCCGTCTCTGGAAACACCATATATTTT	CASSFQTGAVSGNTIYF
TRBV10-3	-	-	TRBJ2-7	TGTGCCATCAGTGGACAAATCTACGAGCAGTACTTC	CAISGQIYEQYF
TRBV6-2/TRBV6-3	-	-	TRBJ2-5	TGTGCCAGCAGTTACTCCTATGGTGCACAGACCCAGTACTTC	CASSYSYGAQTQYF
TRBV6-2/TRBV6-3	-	-	TRBJ2-7	TGTGCCAGCAGTTATGACCCCGAGGCTAGCGCTTATACCTACGAGCAGTACTTC	CASSYDPEASAYTYEQYF
TRBV29-1	TRBD1	-	TRBJ2-3	TGCAGCGTTGCGGATGGGACAGGTCCTCGCACAGATACGCAGTATTTT	CSVADGTGPRTDTQYF
TRBV11-2	-	few	TRBJ2-7	TGTGCCAGCAGCTTAGGTCGGACTTCGACCTCCTACGAGCAGTACTTC	CASSLGRTSTSYEQYF
TRBV10-3	TRBD2	-	TRBJ2-3	TGTGCCATCGCACCGGCCCTAGCGGGGGGAAGAGATACGCAGTATTTT	CAIAPALAGGRDTQYF
TRBV2	-	-	TRBJ1-1	TGTGCCAGCAGTGTGTCCCAGTTGAAAGCTTTCTTT	CASSVSQLKAFF
TRBV3-1/TRBV3-2	TRBD2	-	TRBJ2-5	TGTGCCAGCAGCTCAGCGGGGGGGCCGGAGACCCAGTACTTC	CASSSAGGPETQYF
TRBV4-1	-	-	TRBJ1-1	TGCGCCAGCAGCCAAGTAATCAGGTTTGAAGCTTTCTTT	CASSQVIRFEAFF
TRBV3-1/TRBV3-2	TRBD2	-	TRBJ2-1	TGTGCCAGCAGCCAACCTAGCGGGAGAAATGAGCAGTTCTTC	CASSQPSGRNEQFF
TRBV24-1	-	-	TRBJ2-2	TGTGCCACCAGCCCGGGACACAACACCGGGGAGCTGTTTTTT	CATSPGHNTGELFF
TRBV4-1	-	-	TRBJ2-7	TGCGCCAGCAGCCAAGAGTCGGGGTGGGGCGAGCAGTACTTC	CASSQESGWGEQYF
TRBV14	TRBD2	-	TRBJ2-1	TGTGCCAGCAGCCAAGGTTTGCTAGCGGGGGGGCTGAGGATTGAGCAGTTCTTC	CASSQGLLAGGLRIEQFF
TRBV6-4	TRBD1	-	TRBJ1-6	TGTGCCAGCAGTGGTACCGGGACAGCTAATTCACCCCTCCACTTT	CASSGTGTANSPLHF
TRBV10-3	TRBD2	-	TRBJ2-3	TGTGCCATCAGCCAGCCCCTTTCTAGCGGGGGGACAGATACGCAGTATTTT	CAISQPLSSGGTDTQYF
TRBV9	-	-	TRBJ2-2	TGTGCCAGCTGTCCAGGGGCCCTCACCGGGGAGCTGTTTTTT	CASCPGALTGELFF
TRBV15	-	-	TRBJ1-3	TGTGCCACCAGCAGAGAGGGGGCCTCTGGAAACACCATATATTTT	CATSREGASGNTIYF
TRBV5-6	TRBD2	-	TRBJ2-1	TGTGCCAGCAGCCCCCTAGCGGGGGGGGTCCATGAGCAGTTCTTC	CASSPLAGGVHEQFF
TRBV28	TRBD1	-	TRBJ1-1	TGTGCCAGCAGTTCAGGGGGCAGACCTGAAGCTTTCTTT	CASSSGGRPEAFF
TRBV28	-	-	TRBJ1-2	TGTGCCAGCAGTTTCTCGTCTTTCTCTGGCTACACCTTC	CASSFSSFSGYTF
TRBV27	-	once	TRBJ2-1	TGTGCCAGCACCGTCTCCTACAATGAGCAGTTCTTC	CASTVSYNEQFF